This record looks at one TCR beta chain sequence and its context. This entry belongs to a study of cytotoxic CD8 clonotypes in ibrutinib-treated CLL. Looked up from germline, CDR1 is LNHDA and CDR2 is SQIVND (reference sequence). V dropped 6 bases and J dropped 6; count of bases not matched to a gene: 10. This CDR3 has 14 residues. The method was immunoSEQ multiplex PCR; TCRdb's version includes in-frame clones alone and lacks a portion of them. The top ten hold more than 4.5% of the sample, which has 200,000 to 250,000 clones, 70% seen once. The sample was PBMCs, taken after 12 months of ibrutinib treatment. The receptor was isolated from a human donor with chronic lymphocytic leukemia. The chain couples TRBV19 to TRBJ2-5; 7 nucleotides agree with TRBD1. CDR3 amino acids: CASRKGARFQTQYF. CDR3 in DNA: TGTGCCAGTAGAAAGGGGGCGCGTTTCCAGACCCAGTACTTC.